This is a list of T cell receptor beta chains from one sample in a study of cytotoxic CD8 clonotypes in ibrutinib-treated CLL. The assay was immunoSEQ multiplex PCR, and TCRdb's table has in-frame clones only and misses some. The repertoire consists of approximately 190,000 clones, with approximately 75% occurring once and the leading ten covering about an eighth. The specimen was PBMCs, collected after 12 months of ibrutinib treatment. Receptors were obtained from a human donor with chronic lymphocytic leukemia. CDR3s include the opening cysteine and the closing phenylalanine or tryptophan. The order of the fields is CDR3 length, clone size, D gene, V gene, J gene, CDR3 DNA, CDR3 protein. A D gene is named only where the DNA matches it firmly. Some rows have no size entry. The others give once, few or many, or a class for an expanded clone.

14	-	TRBD1	TRBV10-1	TRBJ2-7	TGCGCCAGCAGTCCGGGACAGGGAGTCCTCGAGCAGTACTTC	CASSPGQGVLEQYF
13	medium-sized	TRBD1	TRBV7-2	TRBJ1-2	TGTGCCAGCAGCCCGGGACAGGGTCTTGGCTACACCTTC	CASSPGQGLGYTF
14	-	TRBD1	TRBV6-5	TRBJ2-7	TGTGCCAGCAGTTACTCCCAGGGGGCGGACGAGCAGTACTTC	CASSYSQGADEQYF
12	-	-	TRBV2	TRBJ1-1	TGTGCCAGCGCGTACTTGGGCACTGAAGCTTTCTTT	CASAYLGTEAFF
13	few	TRBD1	TRBV25-1	TRBJ2-7	TGTGCCAGCAGTAGACAGGGGTCCTACGAGCAGTACTTC	CASSRQGSYEQYF
16	-	-	TRBV10-3	TRBJ1-1	TGTGCCAGCAGCCCCGGGCCTTATATAGGAAACACTGAAGCTTTCTTT	CASSPGPYIGNTEAFF
13	once	-	TRBV28	TRBJ1-5	TGTGCCAGCAGCCTTCAGGGTTATCAGCCCCAGCATTTT	CASSLQGYQPQHF
16	-	TRBD2	TRBV25-1	TRBJ2-2	TGTGCCAGCAGTGAATGGACTAGCGGGAGAGCCGGGGAGCTGTTTTTT	CASSEWTSGRAGELFF
11	-	-	TRBV25-1	TRBJ2-5	TGTGCCAGCAGTGATAGTGAGACCCAGTACTTC	CASSDSETQYF
20	few	TRBD2	TRBV10-3	TRBJ2-1	TGTGCCATCAGCTTAAGCGGGTTGACTAGCGGCCATAGCTCCTACAATGAGCAGTTCTTC	CAISLSGLTSGHSSYNEQFF
16	-	-	TRBV4-1	TRBJ1-5	TGCGCCAGCAGCCAAGCAGGGATCGGCAGCAATCAGCCCCAGCATTTT	CASSQAGIGSNQPQHF
13	-	-	TRBV11-2	TRBJ2-7	TGTGCCAGCACCAGGGGGGGTTCCTACGAGCAGTACTTC	CASTRGGSYEQYF
16	once	TRBD1	TRBV28	TRBJ2-7	TGTGCCAGCAGTTGGAACTGGGACAGGAGAACCTACGAGCAGTACTTC	CASSWNWDRRTYEQYF
14	-	-	TRBV6-5	TRBJ2-4	TGTGCCAGCAGCCAGACGACAGCCAAAAACATTCAGTACTTC	CASSQTTAKNIQYF
14	few	-	TRBV2	TRBJ1-3	TGTGCCAGCGGGGGCAGGACTGGCGGAAACACCATATATTTT	CASGGRTGGNTIYF
15	-	-	TRBV6-1	TRBJ2-5	TGTGCCAGCAGTGAAGCGTGGGCGGGGAGGGAGACCCAGTACTTC	CASSEAWAGRETQYF
17	-	-	TRBV5-6	TRBJ2-5	TGTGCCAGCAACGGCGGTGGAGGTACGGGAGCGGTTGAGACCCAGTACTTC	CASNGGGGTGAVETQYF
11	once	-	TRBV20-1	TRBJ2-5	TGCAGTGCAATTGACAGCGTCGAAAGGTACTTC	CSAIDSVERYF
14	-	TRBD2	TRBV2	TRBJ2-3	TGTGCCAGCAGACCGAGGACTAGCGGGGGGACGCAGTATTTT	CASRPRTSGGTQYF
16	-	TRBD2	TRBV9	TRBJ2-3	TGTGCCAGCAGCGCATCGGGGAGGGCGCTCGGAGATACGCAGTATTTT	CASSASGRALGDTQYF
18	-	TRBD2	TRBV10-3	TRBJ2-1	TGTGCCATCAGTCCCGGGACTAGCGGAATTCAGGCCTACAATGAGCAGTTCTTC	CAISPGTSGIQAYNEQFF
13	-	-	TRBV28	TRBJ1-2	TGTGCCAGCACCCCTACCGTGGGGTATGGCTACACCTTC	CASTPTVGYGYTF
12	once	-	TRBV11-2	TRBJ2-1	TGTGCCAGCAGCTTATCAAGCGGGGAGCAGTTCTTC	CASSLSSGEQFF
15	few	TRBD2	TRBV7-8	TRBJ2-7	TGTGCCAGCAGACAAGAGCGGGGACCCCGGGGAGAGCAGTACTTC	CASRQERGPRGEQYF
12	many	-	TRBV5-1	TRBJ2-5	TGCGCCAGCAGCCTACCCCAAGAGACCCAGTACTTC	CASSLPQETQYF
14	-	TRBD1	TRBV7-9	TRBJ1-6	TGTGCCAGCAGCCCAGGACAGGCTGAATCACCCCTCCACTTT	CASSPGQAESPLHF
10	-	-	TRBV6-1	TRBJ2-4	TGTGCCGTGGCCAAAAACATTCAGTACTTC	CAVAKNIQYF
15	-	-	TRBV5-1	TRBJ2-4	TGCGCCAGCAGCTTGGGCCGATTTGGCAAAAACATTCAGTACTTC	CASSLGRFGKNIQYF
14	once	-	TRBV5-1	TRBJ1-1	TGCGCCAGCAGCTTGATTCCTGGGAGCACTGAAGCTTTCTTT	CASSLIPGSTEAFF
19	few	TRBD1	TRBV27	TRBJ2-7	TGTGCCAGCAGTTTATGGCAAAATCCCCGGGACAGCAGATCCTACGAGCAGTACTTC	CASSLWQNPRDSRSYEQYF
10	few	-	TRBV21-1	TRBJ1-5	TGTGCCAGCAGCAAATATCGTGGGATTTTT	CASSKYRGIF
17	-	-	TRBV7-9	TRBJ1-5	TGTGCCAGCAGCTTAGTCACAGGGAACCCTAGCAATCAGCCCCAGCATTTT	CASSLVTGNPSNQPQHF
16	-	-	TRBV9	TRBJ2-3	TGTGCCAGCAGCGCCGGTGGCGCCCCACCCACAGATACGCAGTATTTT	CASSAGGAPPTDTQYF
16	-	TRBD1	TRBV4-1	TRBJ2-1	TGCGCCAGCAGCCTCGGCGGACAGGGGTCCTACAATGAGCAGTTCTTC	CASSLGGQGSYNEQFF
15	-	-	TRBV7-9	TRBJ1-1	TGTGCCAGCAGCTTATCGCGCGGGGCGGAGACTGAAGCTTTCTTT	CASSLSRGAETEAFF
15	-	TRBD2	TRBV9	TRBJ2-7	TGTGCCAGCAGCGAGGGGACTAGCGGGGATCCCGAGCAGTACTTC	CASSEGTSGDPEQYF
16	-	TRBD1	TRBV5-6	TRBJ2-5	TGTGCCAGCAGCCCGACCGACAGGGTAATAAGGGAGACCCAGTACTTC	CASSPTDRVIRETQYF
15	-	-	TRBV6-4	TRBJ1-3	TGTGCCAAGGGACGGATAAACAGCTCTGGAAACACCATATATTTT	CAKGRINSSGNTIYF